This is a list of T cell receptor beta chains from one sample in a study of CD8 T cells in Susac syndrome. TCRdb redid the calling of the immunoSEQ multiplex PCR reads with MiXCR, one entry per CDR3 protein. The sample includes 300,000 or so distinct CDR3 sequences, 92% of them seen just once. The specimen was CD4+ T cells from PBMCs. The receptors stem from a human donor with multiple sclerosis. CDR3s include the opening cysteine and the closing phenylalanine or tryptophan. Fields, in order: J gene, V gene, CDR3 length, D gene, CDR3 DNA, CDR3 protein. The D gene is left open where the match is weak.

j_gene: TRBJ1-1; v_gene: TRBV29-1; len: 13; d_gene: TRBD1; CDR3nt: TGCAGCCCCGGGACAGGCGGTGACACTGAAGCTTTCTTT; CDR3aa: CSPGTGGDTEAFF
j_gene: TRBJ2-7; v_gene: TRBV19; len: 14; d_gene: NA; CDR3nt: TGTGCCAGTAGTATATTCCAGGGACACTACGAGCAGTACTTC; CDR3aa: CASSIFQGHYEQYF
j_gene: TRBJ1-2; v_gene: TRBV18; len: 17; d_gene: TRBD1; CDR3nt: TGTGCCAGCTCACCTCCGGGACAGGGCCCCCTCGGCTATGGCTACACCTTC; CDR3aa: CASSPPGQGPLGYGYTF
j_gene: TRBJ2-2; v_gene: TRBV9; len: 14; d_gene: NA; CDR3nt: TGTGCCAGCAGCGTAACCACGAACACCGGGGAGCTGTTTTTT; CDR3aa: CASSVTTNTGELFF
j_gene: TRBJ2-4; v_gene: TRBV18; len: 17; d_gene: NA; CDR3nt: TGTGCCAGCTCACCACCAATCACGGTCCTAGCCAAAAACATTCAGTACTTC; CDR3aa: CASSPPITVLAKNIQYF
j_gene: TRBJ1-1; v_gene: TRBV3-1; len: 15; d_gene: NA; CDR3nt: TGTGCCAGCAGCCAAGGGGGGTCCCAGGGGACTGAAGCTTTCTTT; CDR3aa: CASSQGGSQGTEAFF
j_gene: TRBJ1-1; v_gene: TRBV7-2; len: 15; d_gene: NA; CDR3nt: TGTGCCAGCAGCTTAGTAGGAGGCCGACACACTGAAGCTTTCTTT; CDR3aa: CASSLVGGRHTEAFF
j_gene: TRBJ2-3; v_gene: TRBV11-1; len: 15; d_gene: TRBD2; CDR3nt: TGTGCCAGCAGCTTACGCGGGGGGGCCACAGATACGCAGTATTTT; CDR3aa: CASSLRGGATDTQYF
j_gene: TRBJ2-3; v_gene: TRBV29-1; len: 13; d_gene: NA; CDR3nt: TGCAGCGTTGCCGGTTTACTCACAGATACGCAGTATTTT; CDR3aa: CSVAGLLTDTQYF
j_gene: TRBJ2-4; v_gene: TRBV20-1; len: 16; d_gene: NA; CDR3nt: TGCAGTGCTAGATCCGGAAACTGGGCGGGGAGTGACATTCAGTACTTC; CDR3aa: CSARSGNWAGSDIQYF
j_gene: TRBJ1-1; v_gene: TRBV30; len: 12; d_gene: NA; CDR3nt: TGTGCCTGGAGTACAGGATACACTGAAGCTTTCTTT; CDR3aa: CAWSTGYTEAFF
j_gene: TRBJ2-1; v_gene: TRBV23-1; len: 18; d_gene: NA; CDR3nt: TGCGCCAGCAGACAAAAGGAAGGCGCGGAAAGCTCCTACAATGAGCAGTTCTTC; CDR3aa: CASRQKEGAESSYNEQFF
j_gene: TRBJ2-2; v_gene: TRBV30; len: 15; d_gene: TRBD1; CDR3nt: TGTGGAACCAGACAGGGAAGTCGGAACACCGGGGAGCTGTTTTTT; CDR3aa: CGTRQGSRNTGELFF
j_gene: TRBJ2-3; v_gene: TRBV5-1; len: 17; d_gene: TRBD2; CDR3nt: TGCGCCAGCAGCTTGTTCCGGAGCGGGGGGGAAACAGATACGCAGTATTTT; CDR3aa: CASSLFRSGGETDTQYF
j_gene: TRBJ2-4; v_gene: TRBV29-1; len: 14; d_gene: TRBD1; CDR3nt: TGCAGCGTACATATTACAGGGGGCGCAGGCATTCAGTACTTC; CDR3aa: CSVHITGGAGIQYF
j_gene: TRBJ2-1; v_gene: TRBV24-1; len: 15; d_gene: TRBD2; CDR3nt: TGTGCCACCAGTGGTTTCGGGGGGGCCTACAATGAGCAGTTCTTC; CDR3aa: CATSGFGGAYNEQFF
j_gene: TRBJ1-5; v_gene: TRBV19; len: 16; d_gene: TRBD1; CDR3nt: TGTGCCAGTAGTATTACCGGGACAGGGGGGAGTCAGCCCCAGCATTTT; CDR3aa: CASSITGTGGSQPQHF
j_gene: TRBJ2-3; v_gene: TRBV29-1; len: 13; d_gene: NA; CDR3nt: TGCAGCGCCGAAAGGGGGGGGTTCCATACGCAGTATTTT; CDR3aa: CSAERGGFHTQYF
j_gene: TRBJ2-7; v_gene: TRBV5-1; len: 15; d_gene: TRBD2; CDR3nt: TGCGCCAGCAGCTTGGAGGTAGCGGGGGTCTCCGAGCAGTACTTC; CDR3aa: CASSLEVAGVSEQYF
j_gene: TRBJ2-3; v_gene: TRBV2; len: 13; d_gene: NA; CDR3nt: TGTGCCAGCAAGGTGGGAGCGACAGATACGCAGTATTTT; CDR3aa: CASKVGATDTQYF
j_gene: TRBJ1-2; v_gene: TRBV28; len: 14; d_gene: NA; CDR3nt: TGTGCCAGCAGACCTGGACAGTGGTCCGATCGCTACACCTTC; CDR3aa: CASRPGQWSDRYTF
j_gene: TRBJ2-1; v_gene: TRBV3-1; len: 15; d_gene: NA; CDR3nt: TGTGCCAGCAGCCAAGTCGTGACTCCATACAATGAGCAGTTCTTC; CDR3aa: CASSQVVTPYNEQFF
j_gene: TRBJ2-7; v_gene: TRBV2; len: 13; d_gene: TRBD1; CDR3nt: TGTGCCAGCAGTGCAGGGACAGGTCTCGAGCAGTACTTC; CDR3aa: CASSAGTGLEQYF
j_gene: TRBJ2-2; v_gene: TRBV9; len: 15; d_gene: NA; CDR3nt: TGTGCCAGCAGTTGGGGGCTAGAAAACACCGGGGAGCTGTTTTTT; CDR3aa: CASSWGLENTGELFF